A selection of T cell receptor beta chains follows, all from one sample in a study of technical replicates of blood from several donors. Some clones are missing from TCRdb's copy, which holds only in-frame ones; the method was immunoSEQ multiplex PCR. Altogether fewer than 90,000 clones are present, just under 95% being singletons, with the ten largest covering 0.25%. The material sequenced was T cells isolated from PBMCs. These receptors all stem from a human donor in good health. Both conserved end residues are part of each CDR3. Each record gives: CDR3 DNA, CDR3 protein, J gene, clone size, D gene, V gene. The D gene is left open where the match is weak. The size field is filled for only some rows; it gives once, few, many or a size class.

CDR3 DNA: TGTGCCAGCAGCCACCGGGACAGGGGGATTGGCTACACCTTC
CDR3 protein: CASSHRDRGIGYTF
J gene: TRBJ1-2
clone size: NA
D gene: TRBD1
V gene: TRBV14

CDR3 DNA: TGTGCCAGCAGTGAAACCGGGACAGGATACGAGCAGTACTTC
CDR3 protein: CASSETGTGYEQYF
J gene: TRBJ2-7
clone size: NA
D gene: TRBD1
V gene: TRBV6-1

CDR3 DNA: TGTGCCAGTTCTCTAGCAGGGGGAGGTCCAGATACGCAGTATTTT
CDR3 protein: CASSLAGGGPDTQYF
J gene: TRBJ2-3
clone size: NA
D gene: NA
V gene: TRBV19

CDR3 DNA: TGCGCCAGCAGCCAAGAGGTCAGGGAAGGGGAAAAACTGTTTTTT
CDR3 protein: CASSQEVREGEKLFF
J gene: TRBJ1-4
clone size: NA
D gene: NA
V gene: TRBV4-1

CDR3 DNA: TGTGCCAGCAGCTACGAACAGGGAGACACTGAAGCTTTCTTT
CDR3 protein: CASSYEQGDTEAFF
J gene: TRBJ1-1
clone size: NA
D gene: NA
V gene: TRBV5-4

CDR3 DNA: TGTGCCAGCACCCTGGGGGAGGGAGATAGGCATGAGCAGTTCTTC
CDR3 protein: CASTLGEGDRHEQFF
J gene: TRBJ2-1
clone size: NA
D gene: TRBD2
V gene: TRBV9

CDR3 DNA: TGTGCCAGCAGCTTTCACTACGAGCAGTACTTC
CDR3 protein: CASSFHYEQYF
J gene: TRBJ2-7
clone size: NA
D gene: NA
V gene: TRBV7-9

CDR3 DNA: TGTGCCAGTAGTACCGACAGGCTGAACACCATATATTTT
CDR3 protein: CASSTDRLNTIYF
J gene: TRBJ1-3
clone size: NA
D gene: NA
V gene: TRBV19

CDR3 DNA: TGTGCCAGCAGTTTGGTCCAGGGGGCAGATACGCAGTATTTT
CDR3 protein: CASSLVQGADTQYF
J gene: TRBJ2-3
clone size: NA
D gene: TRBD1
V gene: TRBV28

CDR3 DNA: TGCGCCAGCAGCCCCAAGGAGGCTACAGATACGCAGTATTTT
CDR3 protein: CASSPKEATDTQYF
J gene: TRBJ2-3
clone size: NA
D gene: NA
V gene: TRBV5-1

CDR3 DNA: TGTGCCACCAGCAGAAGGCTCGACTCTAAAGGCCAGCCCCAGCATTTT
CDR3 protein: CATSRRLDSKGQPQHF
J gene: TRBJ1-5
clone size: few
D gene: NA
V gene: TRBV15

CDR3 DNA: TGTGCCAGCAGCCAAGATCAATTTGAGGGAGGGCCCAATGAGCAGTTCTTC
CDR3 protein: CASSQDQFEGGPNEQFF
J gene: TRBJ2-1
clone size: NA
D gene: TRBD2
V gene: TRBV4-2

CDR3 DNA: TGCGCCAGCAGCTCGGACAGGGGCCGAGTTAACTCCTACGAGCAGTACTTC
CDR3 protein: CASSSDRGRVNSYEQYF
J gene: TRBJ2-7
clone size: NA
D gene: TRBD1
V gene: TRBV5-1

CDR3 DNA: TGTGCCAGCAGTGTACAGGGAGCCTCCTACGAGCAGTACTTC
CDR3 protein: CASSVQGASYEQYF
J gene: TRBJ2-7
clone size: NA
D gene: NA
V gene: TRBV2

CDR3 DNA: TGTGCCAGCAGCATTACTAGCGGGACGACGCAGTATTTT
CDR3 protein: CASSITSGTTQYF
J gene: TRBJ2-3
clone size: NA
D gene: TRBD2
V gene: TRBV9

CDR3 DNA: TGCGCCAGCAGCTTGGGCGCGGGAGAAAGCGATGAGCAGTTCTTC
CDR3 protein: CASSLGAGESDEQFF
J gene: TRBJ2-1
clone size: NA
D gene: TRBD2
V gene: TRBV5-1

CDR3 DNA: TGTGCCAGCAGCTTAGGGACCGGGACTAGCGTCTACAATGAGCAGTTCTTC
CDR3 protein: CASSLGTGTSVYNEQFF
J gene: TRBJ2-1
clone size: NA
D gene: TRBD2
V gene: TRBV7-6

CDR3 DNA: TGTGCCAGCACCAACAGAGGGGGGGCTGGGACTGAAGCTTTCTTT
CDR3 protein: CASTNRGGAGTEAFF
J gene: TRBJ1-1
clone size: NA
D gene: NA
V gene: TRBV2

CDR3 DNA: TGTGCCAGCAGTTACTTGCAGGGAAAAGATGGAAACACCATATATTTT
CDR3 protein: CASSYLQGKDGNTIYF
J gene: TRBJ1-3
clone size: NA
D gene: NA
V gene: TRBV6-6

CDR3 DNA: TGTGCCAGCAGCTTCTTTGTTGCGGGGAAACTCGGGCAGTACTTC
CDR3 protein: CASSFFVAGKLGQYF
J gene: TRBJ2-7
clone size: NA
D gene: NA
V gene: TRBV5-4

CDR3 DNA: TGTGCCAGCTCACAACAGGGACGGGTCCCAGTCGATGAGCAGTTCTTC
CDR3 protein: CASSQQGRVPVDEQFF
J gene: TRBJ2-1
clone size: NA
D gene: NA
V gene: TRBV18

CDR3 DNA: TGTGCCAGTAATGCTGAGGACAGACCCTCCTACAATCAGCCCCAGCATTTT
CDR3 protein: CASNAEDRPSYNQPQHF
J gene: TRBJ1-5
clone size: NA
D gene: NA
V gene: TRBV19